This T cell receptor (beta chain) was sequenced during a study of graft-versus-host responses after intestinal transplantation. Looking at the study overall: Uniformly, recipients were administered anti-thymocyte globulin induction with subsequent tacrolimus and steroids for three to four years. Study-wide results and limits: GvH clones occurred in recipient marrow; some first appeared in ileum or blood.

The repertoire was sequenced with immunoSEQ multiplex PCR; TCRdb's copy has only in-frame clones and lacks some. The sample shows approximately 75,000 clones, roughly 94% of them seen only once. Details on this clone: Its specificity is not known.

The CDR3 has 17 residues. CDR1 and CDR2 from the germline V gene are SGHAT and FQNNGV. V lost 0 bases and J lost 0; bases outside the gene matches: 7. The chain links TRBV11-2 to TRBJ1-1; 7 bases line up with TRBD1. The receptor was isolated from a human donor who received an intestinal transplant. This sample comprised unstimulated CD8+ T cells sorted from spleen or lymph node cells, obtained before intestinal transplant. The DNA of the CDR3 is TGTGCCAGCAGCTTAGATCTCAGGACAGGTATGAACACTGAAGCTTTCTTT. Its protein is CASSLDLRTGMNTEAFF.